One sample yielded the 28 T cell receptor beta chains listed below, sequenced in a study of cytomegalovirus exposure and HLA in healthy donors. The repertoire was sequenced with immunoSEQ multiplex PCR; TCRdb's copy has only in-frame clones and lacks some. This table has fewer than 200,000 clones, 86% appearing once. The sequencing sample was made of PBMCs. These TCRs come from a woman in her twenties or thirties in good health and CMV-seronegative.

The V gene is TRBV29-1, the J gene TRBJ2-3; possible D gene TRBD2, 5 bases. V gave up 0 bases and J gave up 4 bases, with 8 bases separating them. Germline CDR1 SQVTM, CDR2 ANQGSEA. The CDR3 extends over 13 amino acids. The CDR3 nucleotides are TGCAGCGTTGAAGACGGGATCGCAGATACGCAGTATTTT. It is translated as CSVEDGIADTQYF.

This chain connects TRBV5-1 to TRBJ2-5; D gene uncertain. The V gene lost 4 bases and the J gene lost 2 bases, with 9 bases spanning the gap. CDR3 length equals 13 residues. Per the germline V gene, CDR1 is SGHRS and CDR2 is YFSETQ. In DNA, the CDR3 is TGCGCCAGCAGCGCGACTGCACAAGAGACCCAGTACTTC. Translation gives CASSATAQETQYF.

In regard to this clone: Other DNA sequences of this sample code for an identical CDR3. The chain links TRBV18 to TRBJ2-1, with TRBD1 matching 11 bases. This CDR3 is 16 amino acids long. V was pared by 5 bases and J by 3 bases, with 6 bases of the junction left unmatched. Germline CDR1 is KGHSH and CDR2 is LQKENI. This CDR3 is CASSSTGTGGYNEQFF. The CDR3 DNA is TGTGCCAGCTCATCGACCGGGACAGGGGGCTACAATGAGCAGTTCTTC.

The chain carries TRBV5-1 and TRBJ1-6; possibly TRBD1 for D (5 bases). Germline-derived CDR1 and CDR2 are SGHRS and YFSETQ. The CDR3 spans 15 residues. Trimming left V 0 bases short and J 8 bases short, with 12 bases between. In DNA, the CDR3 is TGCGCCAGCAGCTTGGCAGGGAGAATAGATTCACCCCTCCACTTT. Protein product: CASSLAGRIDSPLHF.

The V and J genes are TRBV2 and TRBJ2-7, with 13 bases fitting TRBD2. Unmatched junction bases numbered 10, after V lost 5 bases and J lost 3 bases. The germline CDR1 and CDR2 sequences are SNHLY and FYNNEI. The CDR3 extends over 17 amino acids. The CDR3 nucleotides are TGTGCCAGCAGTACGACTAGCGGGAGGCCTCGGGACTACGAGCAGTACTTC. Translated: CASSTTSGRPRDYEQYF.

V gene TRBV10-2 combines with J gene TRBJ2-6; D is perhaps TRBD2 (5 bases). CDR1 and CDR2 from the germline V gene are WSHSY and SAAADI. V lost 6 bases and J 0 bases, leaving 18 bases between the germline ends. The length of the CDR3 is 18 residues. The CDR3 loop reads CASRNILGESSGANVLTF. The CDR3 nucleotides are TGCGCCAGCAGGAACATCCTGGGAGAAAGCTCTGGGGCCAACGTCCTGACTTTC.

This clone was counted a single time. CDR3 amino acids: CASSQDRATQYF. In DNA form, the CDR3 reads TGCGCCAGCAGCCAAGACAGGGCGACGCAGTATTTT. This chain uses TRBV4-1 with TRBJ2-3; a weak D match, TRBD1 (5 bases). CDR1 MGHRA and CDR2 YSYEKL come from the germline V gene. The CDR3 has 12 amino acids. Trimming cost V 0 bases and J 9 bases, with 7 bases left between them.

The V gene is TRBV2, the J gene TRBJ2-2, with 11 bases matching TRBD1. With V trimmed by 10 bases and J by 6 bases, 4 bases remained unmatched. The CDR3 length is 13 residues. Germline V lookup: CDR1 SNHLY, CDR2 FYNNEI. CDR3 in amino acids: CATPGQGAGELFF. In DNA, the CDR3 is TGTGCCACCCCGGGACAGGGGGCCGGGGAGCTGTTTTTT.

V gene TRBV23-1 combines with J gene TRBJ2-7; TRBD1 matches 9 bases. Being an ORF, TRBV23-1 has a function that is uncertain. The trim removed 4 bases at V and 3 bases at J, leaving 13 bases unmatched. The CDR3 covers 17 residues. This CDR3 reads CASSLNCRDRAFYEQYF. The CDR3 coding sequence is TGCGCCAGCAGTCTTAATTGCCGGGACAGGGCTTTCTACGAGCAGTACTTC.

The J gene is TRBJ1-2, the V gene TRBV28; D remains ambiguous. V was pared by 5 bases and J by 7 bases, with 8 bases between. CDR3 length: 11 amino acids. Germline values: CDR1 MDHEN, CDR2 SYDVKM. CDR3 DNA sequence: TGTGCCAGCAGTGGTTCTCCTGGCTACACCTTC. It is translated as CASSGSPGYTF.

The CDR3 here is CASSPTFRGWAPNEQFF. CDR3 DNA: TGCGCCAGCAGCCCCACCTTTCGCGGCTGGGCCCCTAATGAGCAGTTCTTC. The gene calls are TRBV4-3 and TRBJ2-1; unclear D gene. Germline V gene lookup returns CDR1 LGHNA and CDR2 YSLEER. The CDR3 runs 17 residues. V was clipped by 4 bases and J by 7 bases, with 23 bases between them.

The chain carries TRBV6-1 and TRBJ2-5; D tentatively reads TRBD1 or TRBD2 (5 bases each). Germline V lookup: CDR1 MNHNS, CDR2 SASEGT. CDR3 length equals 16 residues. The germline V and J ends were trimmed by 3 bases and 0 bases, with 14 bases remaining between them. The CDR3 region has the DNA TGTGCCAGCAGTGAGGGGACGTGGGAATACCAAGAGACCCAGTACTTC. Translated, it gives CASSEGTWEYQETQYF.

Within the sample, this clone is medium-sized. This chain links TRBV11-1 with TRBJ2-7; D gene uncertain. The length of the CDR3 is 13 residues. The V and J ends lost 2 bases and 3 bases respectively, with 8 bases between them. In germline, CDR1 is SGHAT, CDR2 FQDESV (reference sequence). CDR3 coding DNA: TGTGCCAGCAGCTTACTTGAGAGCTACGAGCAGTACTTC. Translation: CASSLLESYEQYF.

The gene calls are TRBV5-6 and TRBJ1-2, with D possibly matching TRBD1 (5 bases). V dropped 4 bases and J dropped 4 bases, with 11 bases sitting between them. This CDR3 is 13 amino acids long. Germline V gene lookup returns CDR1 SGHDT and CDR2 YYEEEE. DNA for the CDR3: TGTGCCAGCAGCCTTGGGACCGTCTATGGCTACACCTTC. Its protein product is CASSLGTVYGYTF.

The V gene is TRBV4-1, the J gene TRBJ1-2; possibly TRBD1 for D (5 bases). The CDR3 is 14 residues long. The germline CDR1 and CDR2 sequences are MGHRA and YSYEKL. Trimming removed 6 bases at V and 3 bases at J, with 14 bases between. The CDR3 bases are TGCGCCAGCAGTAACGAGGGGTTGGACTATGGCTACACCTTC. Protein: CASSNEGLDYGYTF.

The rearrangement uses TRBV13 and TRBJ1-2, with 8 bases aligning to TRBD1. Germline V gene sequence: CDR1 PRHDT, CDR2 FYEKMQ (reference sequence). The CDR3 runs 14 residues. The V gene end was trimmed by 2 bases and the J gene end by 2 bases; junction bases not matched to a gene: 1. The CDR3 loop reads CASSLTGGNYGYTF. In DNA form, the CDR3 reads TGTGCCAGCAGCTTAACAGGGGGGAACTATGGCTACACCTTC. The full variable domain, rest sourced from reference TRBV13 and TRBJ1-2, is AAGVIQSPRHLIKEKRETATLKCYPIPRHDTVYWYQQGPGQDPQFLISFYEKMQSDKGSIPDRFSAQQFSDYHSELNMSSLELGDSALYFCASSLTGGNYGYTFGSGTRLTVV.

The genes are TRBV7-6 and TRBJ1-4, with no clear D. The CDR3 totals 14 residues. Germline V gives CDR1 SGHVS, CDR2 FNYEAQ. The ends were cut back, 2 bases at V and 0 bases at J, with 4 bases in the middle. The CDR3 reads CASSLLATNEKLFF. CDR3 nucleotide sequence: TGTGCCAGCAGCTTACTGGCAACTAATGAAAAACTGTTTTTT.

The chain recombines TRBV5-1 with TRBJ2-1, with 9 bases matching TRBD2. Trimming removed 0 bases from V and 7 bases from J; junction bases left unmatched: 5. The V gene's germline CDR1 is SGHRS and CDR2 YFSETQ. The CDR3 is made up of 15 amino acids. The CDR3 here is CASSLAGGGANEQFF. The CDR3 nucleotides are TGCGCCAGCAGCTTGGCCGGCGGGGGGGCAAATGAGCAGTTCTTC.

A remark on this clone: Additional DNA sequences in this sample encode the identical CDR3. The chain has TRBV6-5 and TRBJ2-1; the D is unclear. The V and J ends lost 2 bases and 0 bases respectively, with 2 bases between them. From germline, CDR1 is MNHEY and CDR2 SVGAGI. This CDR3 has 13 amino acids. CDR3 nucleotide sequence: TGTGCCAGCAGTTACAGCTCCTACAATGAGCAGTTCTTC. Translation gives CASSYSSYNEQFF.

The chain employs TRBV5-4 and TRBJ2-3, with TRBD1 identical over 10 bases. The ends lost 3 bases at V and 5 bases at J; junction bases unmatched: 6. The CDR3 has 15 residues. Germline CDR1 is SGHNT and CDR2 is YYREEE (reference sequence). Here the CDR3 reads CASSSYDRGQDTQYF. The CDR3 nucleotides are TGTGCCAGCAGCTCATACGACAGGGGGCAAGATACGCAGTATTTT.

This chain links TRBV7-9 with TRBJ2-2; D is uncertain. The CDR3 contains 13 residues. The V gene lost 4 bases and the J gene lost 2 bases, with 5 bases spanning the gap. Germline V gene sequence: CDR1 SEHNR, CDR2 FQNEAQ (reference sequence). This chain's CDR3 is CASSSLNTGELFF. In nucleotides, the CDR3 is TGTGCCAGCAGCTCACTTAACACCGGGGAGCTGTTTTTT. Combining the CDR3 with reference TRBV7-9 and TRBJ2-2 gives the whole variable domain DTGVSQNPRHKITKRGQNVTFRCDPISEHNRLYWYRQTLGQGPEFLTYFQNEAQLEKSRLLSDRFSAERPKGSFSTLEIQRTEQGDSAMYLCASSSLNTGELFFGEGSRLTVL.

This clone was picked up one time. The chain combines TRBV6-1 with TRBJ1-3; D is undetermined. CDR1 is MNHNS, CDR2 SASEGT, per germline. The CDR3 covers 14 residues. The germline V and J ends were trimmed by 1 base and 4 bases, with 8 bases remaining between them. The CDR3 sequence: CASSEEAAGNTIYF. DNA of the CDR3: TGTGCCAGCAGTGAAGAGGCCGCCGGAAACACCATATATTTT.

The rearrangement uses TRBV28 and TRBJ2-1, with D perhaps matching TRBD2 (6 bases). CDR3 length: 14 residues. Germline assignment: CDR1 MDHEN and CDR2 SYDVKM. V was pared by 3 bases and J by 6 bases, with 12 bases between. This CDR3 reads CASSFTGSFNEQFF. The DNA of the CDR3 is TGTGCCAGCAGTTTCACCGGGAGTTTCAATGAGCAGTTCTTC.

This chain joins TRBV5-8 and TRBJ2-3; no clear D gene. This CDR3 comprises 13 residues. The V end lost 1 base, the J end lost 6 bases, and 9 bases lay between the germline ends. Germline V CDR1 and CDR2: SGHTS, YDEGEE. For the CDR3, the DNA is TGTGCCAGCAGCTTGATGGATGCGGATACGCAGTATTTT. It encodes CASSLMDADTQYF.

Written as DNA, the CDR3 is TGTGCCAGCAGCTTAGCAGCGGGAGGATCCTACAATGAGCAGTTCTTC. It codes for CASSLAAGGSYNEQFF. V and J are TRBV7-2 and TRBJ2-1; 9 bases are shared with TRBD2. CDR3 length: 16 amino acids. V lost 0 bases to trimming and J lost 1 base; unmatched junction nucleotides: 1. Germline assignment: CDR1 SGHTA and CDR2 FQGNSA.

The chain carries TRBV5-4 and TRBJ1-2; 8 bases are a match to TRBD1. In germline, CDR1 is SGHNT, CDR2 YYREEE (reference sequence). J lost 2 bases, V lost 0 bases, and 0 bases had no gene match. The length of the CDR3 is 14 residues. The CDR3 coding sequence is TGTGCCAGCAGCTTGGGGACAGGGAACTATGGCTACACCTTC. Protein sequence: CASSLGTGNYGYTF.

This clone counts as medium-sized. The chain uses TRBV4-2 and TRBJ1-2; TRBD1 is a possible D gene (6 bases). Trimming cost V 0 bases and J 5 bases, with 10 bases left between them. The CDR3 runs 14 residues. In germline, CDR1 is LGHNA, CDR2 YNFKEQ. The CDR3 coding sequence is TGTGCCAGCAGCCAAGACGGGACAACTTATGGCTACACCTTC. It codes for CASSQDGTTYGYTF.

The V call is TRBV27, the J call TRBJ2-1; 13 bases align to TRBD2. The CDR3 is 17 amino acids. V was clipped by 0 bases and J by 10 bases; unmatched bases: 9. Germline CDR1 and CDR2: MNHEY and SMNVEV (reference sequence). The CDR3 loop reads CASSLSGAGLAGVEQFF. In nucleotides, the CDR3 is TGTGCCAGCAGTTTATCGGGGGCCGGACTAGCGGGAGTGGAGCAGTTCTTC.